This TCR beta chain was retrieved from a study of identical twins. Study results and caveats: Insertion counts were lower in abundant cord blood beta clonotypes, a trend that memory repertoires did not show.

MiXCR, run by TCRdb on the 5' RACE reads, gives a single entry per CDR3 protein. The sample shows about 520,000 distinct CDR3 sequences, 20% to 25% of them seen only once. Germline values: CDR1 ENHRY, CDR2 SYGVKD. Trimming cost V 3 bases and J 8 bases; bases outside gene matches: 5. The CDR3 spans 14 residues. A few counts support this clonotype. Its antigen is not known. In addition, the sample was reused for a study of T cells expressing NK-cell markers. That report adds: Sequenced donors, eight in total, included seven who were HCMV-seropositive and one who was seronegative. Researchers report these clonotypes also headed the CD3+CD56-NKG2C+ fraction in several donors.

Specimen: CD4+ T cells sorted from blood. The chain recombines TRBV10-3 with TRBJ2-1, with TRBD1 identical over 9 bases. The receptor was isolated from a woman younger than 30 in good health. The CDR3 DNA sequence: TGTGCCATCAGTGATGGGACAGGGCCCCATGAGCAGTTCTTC. Its protein is CAISDGTGPHEQFF.